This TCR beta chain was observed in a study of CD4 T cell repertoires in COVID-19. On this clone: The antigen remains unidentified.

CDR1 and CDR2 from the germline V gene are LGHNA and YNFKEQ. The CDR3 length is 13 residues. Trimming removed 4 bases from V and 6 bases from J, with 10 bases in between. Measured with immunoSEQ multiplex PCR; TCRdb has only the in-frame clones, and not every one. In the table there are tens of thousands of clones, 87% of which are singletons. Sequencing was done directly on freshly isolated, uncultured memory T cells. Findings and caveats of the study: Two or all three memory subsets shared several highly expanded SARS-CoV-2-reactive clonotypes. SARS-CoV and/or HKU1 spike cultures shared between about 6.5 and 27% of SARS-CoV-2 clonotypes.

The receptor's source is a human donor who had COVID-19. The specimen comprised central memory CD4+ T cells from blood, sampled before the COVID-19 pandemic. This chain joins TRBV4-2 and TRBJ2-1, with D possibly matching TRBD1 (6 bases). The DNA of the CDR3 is TGTGCCAGCAGCCCGGACAGTGGCAATGAGCAGTTCTTC. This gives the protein CASSPDSGNEQFF.